This TCR beta chain was recovered during a study of T cell responses to AZD1222 COVID-19 vaccine. Method: immunoSEQ multiplex PCR; TCRdb's copy keeps in-frame clones and lacks some. The table has under 110,000 clones, roughly 87% seen once. From germline, CDR1 is LNHDA and CDR2 SQIVND (reference sequence). This CDR3 is 14 amino acids long. V lost 5 bases to trimming and J lost 4 bases, with 14 bases between them. Sequenced material: peripheral blood, taken on day 0 of AZD1222 vaccination. The TCR comes from an adult in good health. This chain joins TRBV19 and TRBJ1-1; D is ambiguous. This CDR3 is CASSYSGVGTEAFF. The CDR3 coding sequence is TGTGCCAGTAGTTACAGCGGGGTGGGCACTGAAGCTTTCTTT.